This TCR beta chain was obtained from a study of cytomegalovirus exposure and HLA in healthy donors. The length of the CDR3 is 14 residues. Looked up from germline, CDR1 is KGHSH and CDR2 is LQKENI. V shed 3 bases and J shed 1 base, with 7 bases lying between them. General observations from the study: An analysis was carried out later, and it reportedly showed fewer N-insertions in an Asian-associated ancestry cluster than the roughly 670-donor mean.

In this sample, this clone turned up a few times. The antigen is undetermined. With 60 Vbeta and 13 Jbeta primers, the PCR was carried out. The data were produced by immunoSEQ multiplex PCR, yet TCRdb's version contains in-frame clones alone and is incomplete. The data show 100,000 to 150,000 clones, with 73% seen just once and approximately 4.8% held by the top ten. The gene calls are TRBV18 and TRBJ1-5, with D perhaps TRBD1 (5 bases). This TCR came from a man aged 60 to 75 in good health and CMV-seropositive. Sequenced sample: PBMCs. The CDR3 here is CASSPGLSNQPQHF. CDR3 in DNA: TGTGCCAGCTCACCGGGACTAAGCAATCAGCCCCAGCATTTT.